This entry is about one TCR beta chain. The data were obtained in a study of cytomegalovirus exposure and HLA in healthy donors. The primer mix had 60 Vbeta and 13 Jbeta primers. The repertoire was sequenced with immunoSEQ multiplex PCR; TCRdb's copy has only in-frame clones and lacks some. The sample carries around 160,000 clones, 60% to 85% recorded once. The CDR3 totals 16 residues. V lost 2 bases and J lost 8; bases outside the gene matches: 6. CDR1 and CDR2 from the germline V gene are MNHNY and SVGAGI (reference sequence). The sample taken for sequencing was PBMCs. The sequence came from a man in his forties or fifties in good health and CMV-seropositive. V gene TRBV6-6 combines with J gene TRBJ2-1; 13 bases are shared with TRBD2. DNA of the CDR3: TGTGCCAGCAGTTACACTAGCGGGAGGGTGGGTTATGAGCAGTTCTTC. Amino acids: CASSYTSGRVGYEQFF.